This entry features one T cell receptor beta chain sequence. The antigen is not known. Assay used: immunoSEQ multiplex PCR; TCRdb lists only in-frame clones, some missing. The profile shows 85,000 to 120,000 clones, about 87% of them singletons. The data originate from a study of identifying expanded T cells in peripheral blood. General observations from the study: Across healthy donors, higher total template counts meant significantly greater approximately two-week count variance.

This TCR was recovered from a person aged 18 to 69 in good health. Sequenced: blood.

CDR3 DNA: TGTGCCAGCAATCCGGGCAACTCCTACGAGCAGTACTTC. Translated, it gives CASNPGNSYEQYF. The chain joins TRBV6-6 to TRBJ2-7, with D unresolved. The CDR3 is 13 residues long. Germline V gene data show CDR1 as MNHNY and CDR2 as SVGAGI (reference sequence). Trimming removed 7 bases from V and 0 bases from J, with 10 bases in between.